The count of the clone carrying this T cell receptor beta chain is one. Antigen specificity is unknown. V was shortened by 4 bases and J by 9 bases, with 13 bases between the two germline ends. CDR1 and CDR2 from the germline V gene are MNHEY and SMNVEV (reference sequence). This CDR3 region has 13 residues. These data are taken from a study of response to subunit inactivated influenza vaccine. Notes on the study in general: T cells newly recruited by each seasonal influenza vaccination are few, the authors suggested.

In TCRdb, the RT-PCR reads were re-called with MiXCR into one record per CDR3 protein. In the table there are 150,000 to 200,000 distinct CDR3 sequences, approximately 12% of which are singletons. This sample was also put to use in a study of T cells expressing NK-cell markers. That work states: TCR beta cDNA was generated via 5'RACE template switching incorporating UMIs. Seven of the eight sequenced donors were HCMV-seropositive; one was seronegative. NKG2C+ dominant clonotypes from roughly 6 donors made up about 1.0-7.5% of CD8+ T cells.

The source is a man in his forties or fifties who received an inactivated influenza vaccine. The sample consisted of CD8+ T cells sorted from PBMCs, taken 11 to 12 days after vaccination. The genes are TRBV27 and TRBJ2-1; a possible D gene is TRBD1 (5 bases). The CDR3 sequence is CASSYPGAFEQFF. CDR3 bases: TGTGCCAGCAGTTATCCTGGGGCGTTTGAGCAGTTCTTC.